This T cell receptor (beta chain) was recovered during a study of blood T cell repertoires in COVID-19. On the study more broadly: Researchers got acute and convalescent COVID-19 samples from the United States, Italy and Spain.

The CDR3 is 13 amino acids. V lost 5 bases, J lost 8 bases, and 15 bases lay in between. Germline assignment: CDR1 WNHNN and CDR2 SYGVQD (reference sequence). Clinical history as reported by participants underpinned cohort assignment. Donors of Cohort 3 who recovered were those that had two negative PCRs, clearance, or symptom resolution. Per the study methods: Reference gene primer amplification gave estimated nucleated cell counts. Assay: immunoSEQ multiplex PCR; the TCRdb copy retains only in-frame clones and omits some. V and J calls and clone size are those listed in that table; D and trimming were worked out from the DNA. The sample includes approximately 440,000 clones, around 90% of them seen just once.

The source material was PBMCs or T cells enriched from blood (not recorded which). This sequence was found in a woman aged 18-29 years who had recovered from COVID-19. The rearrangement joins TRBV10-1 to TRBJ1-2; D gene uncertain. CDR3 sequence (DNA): TGCGCCAGCAGTATCAGTCGCCTCGGGGGCTACACCTTC. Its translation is CASSISRLGGYTF.